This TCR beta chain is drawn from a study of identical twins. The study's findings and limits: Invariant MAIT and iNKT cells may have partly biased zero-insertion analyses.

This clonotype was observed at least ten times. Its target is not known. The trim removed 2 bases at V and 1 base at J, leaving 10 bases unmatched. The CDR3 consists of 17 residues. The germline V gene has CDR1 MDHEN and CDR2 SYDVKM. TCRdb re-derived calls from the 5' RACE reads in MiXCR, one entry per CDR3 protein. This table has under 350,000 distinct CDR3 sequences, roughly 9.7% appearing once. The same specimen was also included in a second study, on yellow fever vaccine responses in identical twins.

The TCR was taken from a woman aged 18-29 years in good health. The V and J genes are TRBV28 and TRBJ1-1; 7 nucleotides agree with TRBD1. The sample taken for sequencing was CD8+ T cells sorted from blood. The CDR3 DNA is TGTGCCAGCAGTTTAGGCCCAGGGGGGCCAGGGAACACTGAAGCTTTCTTT. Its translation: CASSLGPGGPGNTEAFF.